This T cell receptor beta chain appears in the sequencing data of a study of a mutant IDH1 vaccine in newly diagnosed glioma. Study-level background: Radiotherapy alone preceded vaccination by 4-6 weeks; alternatively, vaccination started with temozolomide cycles. The earlier regimen, radiotherapy, temozolomide, or both, was most often both.

Only in-frame clones appear in the TCRdb table, and some are missing; sequencing was by immunoSEQ multiplex PCR. This table has some 57,000 clones, more than 75% appearing once. Time point given: week 47, end of study. Vaccination used 300 ug of mutant IDH1 20-mer peptide per dose, with topical imiquimod. The patients were given eight vaccinations, one each in weeks 1, 3, 5, 7, 11, 15, 19 and 23. CDR3 size: 17 residues. The germline CDR1 and CDR2 sequences are SSHAT and FNYEAQ (reference sequence). Comments on this clone: Its antigen remains unknown. The junction departs from germline at one end; a sequencing error may be responsible.

The sequencing used PBMCs, collected from a glioma patient whose treatment included an IDH1 peptide vaccine. The sequence came from a middle-aged woman with glioma. Some clones in this sample may be carry-over from other donors' samples. The rearrangement links TRBV7-7 to TRBJ1-5, with D possibly TRBD1 on 5 matching bases. Here the CDR3 reads CASSLDGSGRDNQPQHF. For the CDR3, the DNA is TGTGCTAGCAGCTTAGATGGGTCAGGGAGGGATAATCAGCCCCAGCATTTT.